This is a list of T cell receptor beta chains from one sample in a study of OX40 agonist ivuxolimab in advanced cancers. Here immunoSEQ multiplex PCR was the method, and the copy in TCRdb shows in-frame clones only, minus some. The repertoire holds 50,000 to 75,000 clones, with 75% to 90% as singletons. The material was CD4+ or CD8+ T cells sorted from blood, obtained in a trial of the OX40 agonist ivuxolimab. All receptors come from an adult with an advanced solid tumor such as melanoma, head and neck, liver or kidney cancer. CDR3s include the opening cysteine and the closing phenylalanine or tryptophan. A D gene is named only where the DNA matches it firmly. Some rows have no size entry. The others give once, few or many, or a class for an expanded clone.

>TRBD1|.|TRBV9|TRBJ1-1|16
CASSFGQGSMNTEAFF
TGTGCCAGCAGCTTTGGACAGGGAAGTATGAACACTGAAGCTTTCTTT
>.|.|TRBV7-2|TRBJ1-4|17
CASSLGAQGTGGEKLFF
TGTGCCAGCAGCTTAGGAGCACAGGGAACCGGGGGTGAAAAACTGTTTTTT
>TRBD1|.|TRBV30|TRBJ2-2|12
CARDQGVGELFF
TGTGCCAGGGACCAGGGGGTGGGGGAGCTGTTTTTT
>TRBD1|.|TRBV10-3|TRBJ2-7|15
CAISDPGQGSYEQYF
TGTGCCATCAGTGATCCGGGACAGGGAAGCTACGAGCAGTACTTC
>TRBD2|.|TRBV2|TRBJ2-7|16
CASSWTSGPFSYEQYF
TGTGCCAGCAGTTGGACTAGCGGACCGTTCTCCTACGAGCAGTACTTC
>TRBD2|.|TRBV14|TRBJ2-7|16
CASSQLAGGKAYEQYF
TGTGCCAGCAGCCAATTAGCGGGAGGGAAGGCCTACGAGCAGTACTTC
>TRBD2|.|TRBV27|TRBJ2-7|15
CASSALTSGSYEQYF
TGTGCCAGCAGTGCCCTGACTAGCGGGAGTTACGAGCAGTACTTC
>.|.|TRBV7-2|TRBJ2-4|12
CASRPPGNIQYF
TGTGCCAGCCGACCCCCGGGAAACATTCAGTACTTC
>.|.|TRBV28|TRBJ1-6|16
CASSSLLSSYNSPLHF
TGTGCCAGCAGCTCCCTCCTTAGCTCCTATAATTCACCCCTCCACTTT
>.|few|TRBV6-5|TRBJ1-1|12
CASTSPNTEAFF
TGTGCCAGCACCAGTCCGAACACTGAAGCTTTCTTT
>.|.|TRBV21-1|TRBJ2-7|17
CASSTQTSLAGGVEQYF
TGTGCCAGCAGCACACAAACTTCTCTAGCGGGAGGAGTCGAGCAGTACTTC
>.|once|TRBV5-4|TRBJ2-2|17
CASSSRWGSGNTGELFF
TGTGCCAGCAGCTCCCGCTGGGGTAGCGGGAACACCGGGGAGCTGTTTTTT
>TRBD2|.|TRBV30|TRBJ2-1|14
CAWSVQAGPNEQFF
TGTGCCTGGAGTGTACAAGCGGGACCCAATGAGCAGTTCTTC
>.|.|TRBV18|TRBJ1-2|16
CASSPQKILTTGGYTF
TGTGCCAGCTCACCACAAAAGATCTTGACAACAGGTGGCTACACCTTC
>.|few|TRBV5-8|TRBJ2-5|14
CASSFDGSRETQYF
TGTGCCAGCAGTTTTGATGGTAGCAGGGAGACCCAGTACTTC
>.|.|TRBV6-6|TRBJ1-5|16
CASGGGGVLSNQPQHF
TGTGCCAGCGGGGGAGGGGGGGTACTTAGCAATCAGCCCCAGCATTTT
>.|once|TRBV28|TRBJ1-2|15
CASSLYGRVGYGYTF
TGTGCCAGCAGTTTATATGGGAGGGTCGGCTATGGCTACACCTTC
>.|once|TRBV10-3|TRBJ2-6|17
CAISEWLIGTGANVLTF
TGTGCCATCAGTGAGTGGTTGATAGGGACTGGGGCCAACGTCCTGACTTTC
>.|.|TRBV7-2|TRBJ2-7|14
CASSLDPASYEQYF
TGTGCCAGCAGCTTAGACCCCGCCTCCTACGAGCAGTACTTC
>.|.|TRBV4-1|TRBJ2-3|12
CASSQPVDTQYF
TGCGCCAGCAGCCAGCCGGTGGATACGCAGTATTTT
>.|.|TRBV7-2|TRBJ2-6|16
CASRFLPSSGANVLTF
TGTGCCAGCAGATTTCTCCCGAGCTCTGGGGCCAACGTCCTGACTTTC
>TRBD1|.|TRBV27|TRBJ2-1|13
CASGQGYTGEQFF
TGTGCCAGCGGACAGGGGTATACGGGTGAGCAGTTCTTC
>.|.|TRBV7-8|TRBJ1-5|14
CASSFGQINQPQHF
TGTGCCAGCAGCTTCGGACAGATTAATCAGCCCCAGCATTTT
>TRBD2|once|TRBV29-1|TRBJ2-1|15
CSVVRERGGGDEQFF
TGCAGCGTTGTTAGGGAGCGGGGGGGCGGCGATGAGCAGTTCTTC
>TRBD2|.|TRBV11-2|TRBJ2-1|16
CASSLGLAGGGYEQFF
TGTGCCAGCAGCTTAGGACTAGCAGGAGGTGGCTATGAGCAGTTCTTC
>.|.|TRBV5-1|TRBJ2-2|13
CASSPRGSGELFF
TGCGCCAGCAGCCCCAGGGGCTCCGGGGAGCTGTTTTTT
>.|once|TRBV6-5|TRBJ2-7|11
CASSVIYEQYF
TGTGCCAGCAGTGTGATCTACGAGCAGTACTTC
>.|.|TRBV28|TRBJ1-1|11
CASRGKPEAFF
TGTGCCAGCAGAGGGAAGCCTGAAGCTTTCTTT
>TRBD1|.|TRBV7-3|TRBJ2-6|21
CASSLQTTGVAGMSGANVLTF
TGTGCCAGCAGCCTCCAAACTACAGGGGTGGCCGGCATGTCTGGGGCCAACGTCCTGACTTTC
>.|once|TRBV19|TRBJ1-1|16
CASSTSLGTVNTEAFF
TGTGCCAGTAGTACTTCTCTTGGGACGGTGAACACTGAAGCTTTCTTT
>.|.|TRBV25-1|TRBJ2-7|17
CASSRNPIQGLSYEQYF
TGTGCCAGCAGTCGTAACCCAATACAGGGATTATCCTACGAGCAGTACTTC
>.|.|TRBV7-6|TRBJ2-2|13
CASSWESTGELFF
TGTGCCAGCAGCTGGGAAAGCACCGGGGAGCTGTTTTTT
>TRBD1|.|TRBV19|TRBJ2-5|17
CASSITASRTGQETQYF
TGTGCCAGTAGTATTACGGCCTCCCGGACAGGTCAAGAGACCCAGTACTTC
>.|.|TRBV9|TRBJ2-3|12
CASSVAGDTQYF
TGTGCCAGCAGCGTAGCGGGAGATACGCAGTATTTT
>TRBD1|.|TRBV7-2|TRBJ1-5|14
CASSRTGVGQPQHF
TGTGCCAGCAGCCGTACAGGGGTGGGTCAGCCCCAGCATTTT
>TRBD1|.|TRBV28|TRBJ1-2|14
CASSGGGGPYGYTF
TGTGCCAGCAGTGGTGGAGGGGGCCCGTATGGCTACACCTTC
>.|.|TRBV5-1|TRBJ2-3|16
CASSLDTGRRTDTQYF
TGCGCCAGCAGCCTGGACACGGGACGCCGCACAGATACGCAGTATTTT
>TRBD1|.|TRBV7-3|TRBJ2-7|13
CASSSGTDYEQYF
TGTGCCAGCAGCTCCGGGACAGACTACGAGCAGTACTTC
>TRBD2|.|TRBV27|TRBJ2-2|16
CASSPLTGGPNGELFF
TGTGCCAGCAGTCCCCTAACGGGGGGGCCGAACGGGGAGCTGTTTTTT
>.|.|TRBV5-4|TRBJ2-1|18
CASSPSGPIAIAGNEQFF
TGTGCCAGCAGCCCTAGTGGGCCCATAGCGATCGCGGGGAATGAGCAGTTCTTC
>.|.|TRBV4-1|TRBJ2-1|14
CASRGGGYYNEQFF
TGCGCCAGCAGAGGTGGGGGGTACTACAATGAGCAGTTCTTC
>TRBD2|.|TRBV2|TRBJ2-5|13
CASILTSWETQYF
TGTGCCAGCATCCTGACTAGCTGGGAGACCCAGTACTTC
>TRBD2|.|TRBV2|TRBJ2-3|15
CASRAPGTSGLGQYF
TGTGCCAGCAGAGCTCCCGGGACTAGCGGCCTGGGGCAGTATTTT